The sequence of this TCR beta chain was determined in a study of T cell repertoires in cytomegalovirus infection. About the research overall: CMV infection plus the matching HLA type was flagged by public TCR beta signatures. Points from the study as a whole: Ex vivo responses were dominated by HLA-C-restricted CMV-specific TCR beta clonotypes.

This clonotype turned up a few times. The antigen is undetermined. TCRdb itself ran the reads through MiXCR, one entry per CDR3 protein. The repertoire holds approximately 500,000 distinct CDR3 sequences, with roughly 34% as singletons. This TCR was recovered from a human donor in good health (CMV status not recorded). Some clones in this sample may be carry-over from other donors' samples. Sample: cultured PBMCs, taken from culture after CMV antigen stimulation.

CDR3: CASSTRAGTGNSYEQYF. The CDR3 DNA reads TGTGCCAGCAGCACACGGGCTGGGACAGGGAACTCCTACGAGCAGTACTTC. This chain links TRBV7-2 with TRBJ2-7; TRBD1 matches 9 bases. V lost 5 bases, J lost 0 bases, and 11 bases stayed unmatched. The length of the CDR3 is 17 residues. The V gene's germline CDR1 is SGHTA and CDR2 FQGNSA.